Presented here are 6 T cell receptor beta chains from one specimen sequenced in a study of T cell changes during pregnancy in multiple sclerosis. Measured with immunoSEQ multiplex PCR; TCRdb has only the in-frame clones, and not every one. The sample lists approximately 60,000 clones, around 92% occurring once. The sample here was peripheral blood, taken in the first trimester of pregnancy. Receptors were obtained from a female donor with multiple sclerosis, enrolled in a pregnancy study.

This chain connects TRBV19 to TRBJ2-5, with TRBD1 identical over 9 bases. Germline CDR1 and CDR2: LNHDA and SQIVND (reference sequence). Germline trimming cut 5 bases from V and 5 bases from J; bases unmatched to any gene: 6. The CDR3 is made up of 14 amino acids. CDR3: CASSSWTGVETQYF. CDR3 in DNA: TGTGCCAGTAGTTCGTGGACAGGGGTCGAGACCCAGTACTTC.

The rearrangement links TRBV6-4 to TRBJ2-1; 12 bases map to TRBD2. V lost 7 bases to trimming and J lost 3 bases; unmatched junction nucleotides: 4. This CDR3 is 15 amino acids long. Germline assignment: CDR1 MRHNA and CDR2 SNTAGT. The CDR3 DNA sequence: TGTGCCAGCACCCAGACTAGCGGGAGCTACAATGAGCAGTTCTTC. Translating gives CASTQTSGSYNEQFF.

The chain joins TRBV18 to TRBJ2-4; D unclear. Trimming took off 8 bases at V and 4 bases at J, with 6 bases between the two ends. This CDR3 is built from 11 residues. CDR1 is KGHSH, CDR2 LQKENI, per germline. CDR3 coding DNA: TGTGCCAGCATGACAAAAAACATTCAGTACTTC. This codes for CASMTKNIQYF.

In nucleotides, the CDR3 is TGTGCCAGCAGTGTGACAGGCCTCGAGAACATTCAGTACTTC. Residues: CASSVTGLENIQYF. The V call is TRBV25-1, the J call TRBJ2-4, with D perhaps TRBD1 (6 bases). This CDR3 comprises 14 residues. Germline V lookup: CDR1 MGHDK, CDR2 SYGVNS. The V end was cut by 4 bases, the J end by 7 bases, with 14 bases between.

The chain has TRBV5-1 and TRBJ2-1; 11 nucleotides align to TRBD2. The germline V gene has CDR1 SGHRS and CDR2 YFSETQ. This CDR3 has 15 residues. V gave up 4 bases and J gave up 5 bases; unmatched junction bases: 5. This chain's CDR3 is CASSLLAGGNNEQFF. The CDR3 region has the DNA TGCGCCAGCAGCCTGTTAGCGGGAGGGAACAATGAGCAGTTCTTC.

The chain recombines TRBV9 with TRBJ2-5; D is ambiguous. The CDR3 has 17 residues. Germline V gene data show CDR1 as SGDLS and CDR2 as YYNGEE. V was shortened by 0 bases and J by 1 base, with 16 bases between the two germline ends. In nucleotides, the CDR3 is TGTGCCAGCAGCGTAGGTCCGACGGTAGCAGCCCAAGAGACCCAGTACTTC. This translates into CASSVGPTVAAQETQYF.